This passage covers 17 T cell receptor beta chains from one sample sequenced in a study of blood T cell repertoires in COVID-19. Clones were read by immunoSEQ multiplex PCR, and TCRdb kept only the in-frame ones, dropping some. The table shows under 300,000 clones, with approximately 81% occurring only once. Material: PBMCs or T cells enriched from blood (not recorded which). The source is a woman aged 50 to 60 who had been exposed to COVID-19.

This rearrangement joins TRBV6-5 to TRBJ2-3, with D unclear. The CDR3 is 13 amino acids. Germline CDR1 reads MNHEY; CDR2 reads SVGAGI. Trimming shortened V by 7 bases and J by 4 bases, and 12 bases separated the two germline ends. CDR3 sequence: CASTKVLPDTQYF. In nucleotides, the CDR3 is TGTGCCAGCACCAAAGTACTCCCAGATACGCAGTATTTT.

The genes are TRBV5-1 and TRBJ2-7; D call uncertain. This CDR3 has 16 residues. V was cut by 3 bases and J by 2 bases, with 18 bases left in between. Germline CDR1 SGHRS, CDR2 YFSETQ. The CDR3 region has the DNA TGCGCCAGCAGCTACACCCCCGGGTCCCCAACCTACGAGCAGTACTTC. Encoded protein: CASSYTPGSPTYEQYF.

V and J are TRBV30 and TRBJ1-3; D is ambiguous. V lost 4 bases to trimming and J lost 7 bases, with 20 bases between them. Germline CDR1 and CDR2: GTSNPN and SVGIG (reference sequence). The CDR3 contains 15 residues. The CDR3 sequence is CAWTTTGPGKNTIYF. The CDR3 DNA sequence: TGTGCCTGGACCACAACTGGTCCGGGGAAGAACACCATATATTTT.

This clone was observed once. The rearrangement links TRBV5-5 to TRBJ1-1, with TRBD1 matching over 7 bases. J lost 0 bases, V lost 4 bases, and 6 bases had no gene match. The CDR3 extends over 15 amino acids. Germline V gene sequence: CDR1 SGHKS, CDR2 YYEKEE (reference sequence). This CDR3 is CASSLTGRMNTEAFF. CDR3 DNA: TGTGCCAGCAGCCTGACAGGGAGGATGAACACTGAAGCTTTCTTT.

CDR3 sequence: CASSFLRGNEQFF. As DNA, the CDR3 is TGTGCCAGCAGTTTTCTCAGGGGAAATGAGCAGTTCTTC. The chain links TRBV28 to TRBJ2-1; tentative D call: TRBD1 (6 bases). Germline V lookup: CDR1 MDHEN, CDR2 SYDVKM. Trimming stripped 3 bases from V and 7 bases from J, with 10 bases between. This CDR3 is 13 amino acids long.

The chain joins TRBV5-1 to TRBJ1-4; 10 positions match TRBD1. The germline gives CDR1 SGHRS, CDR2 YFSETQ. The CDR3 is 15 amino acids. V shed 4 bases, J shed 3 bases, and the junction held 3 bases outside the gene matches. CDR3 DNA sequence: TGCGCCAGCAGCCTGACAGGGGGCCCTAATGAAAAACTGTTTTTT. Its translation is CASSLTGGPNEKLFF.

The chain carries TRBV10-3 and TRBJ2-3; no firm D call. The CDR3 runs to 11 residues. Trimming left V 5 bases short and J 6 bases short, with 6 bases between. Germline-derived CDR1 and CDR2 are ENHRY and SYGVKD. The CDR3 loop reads CAISQADTQYF. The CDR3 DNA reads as TGTGCCATCAGTCAAGCGGATACGCAGTATTTT.

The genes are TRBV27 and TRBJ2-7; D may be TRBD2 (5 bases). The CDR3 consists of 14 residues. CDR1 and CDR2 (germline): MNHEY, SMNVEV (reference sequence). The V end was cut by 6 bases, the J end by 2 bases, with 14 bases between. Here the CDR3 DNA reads TGTGCCAGCAGAGCGGTCGGGAACCCCTACGAGCAGTACTTC. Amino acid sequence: CASRAVGNPYEQYF.

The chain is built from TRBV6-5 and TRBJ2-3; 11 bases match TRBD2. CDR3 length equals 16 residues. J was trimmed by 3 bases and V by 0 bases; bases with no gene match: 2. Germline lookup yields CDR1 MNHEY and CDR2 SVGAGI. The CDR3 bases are TGTGCCAGCAGTTACTCAATAGCGGGGGGGACAGATACGCAGTATTTT. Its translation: CASSYSIAGGTDTQYF.

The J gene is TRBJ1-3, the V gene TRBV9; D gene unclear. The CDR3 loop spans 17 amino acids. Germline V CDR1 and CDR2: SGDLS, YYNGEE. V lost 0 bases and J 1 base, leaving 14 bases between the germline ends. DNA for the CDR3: TGTGCCAGCAGCGTAGAAGGGAGGCAGTGGTCTGGAAACACCATATATTTT. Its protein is CASSVEGRQWSGNTIYF.

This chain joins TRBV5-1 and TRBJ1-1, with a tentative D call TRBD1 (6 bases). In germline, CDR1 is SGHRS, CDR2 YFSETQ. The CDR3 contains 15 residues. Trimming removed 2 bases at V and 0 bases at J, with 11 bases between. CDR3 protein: CASSFLSGVNTEAFF. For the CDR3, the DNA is TGCGCCAGCAGCTTCCTATCAGGGGTGAACACTGAAGCTTTCTTT.

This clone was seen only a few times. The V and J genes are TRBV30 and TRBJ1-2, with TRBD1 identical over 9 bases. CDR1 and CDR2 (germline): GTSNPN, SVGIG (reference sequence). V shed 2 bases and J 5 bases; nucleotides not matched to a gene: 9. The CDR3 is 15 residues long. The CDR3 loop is CAWSPHRGREYGYTF. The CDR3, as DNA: TGTGCCTGGAGTCCCCACAGGGGGCGGGAATATGGCTACACCTTC.

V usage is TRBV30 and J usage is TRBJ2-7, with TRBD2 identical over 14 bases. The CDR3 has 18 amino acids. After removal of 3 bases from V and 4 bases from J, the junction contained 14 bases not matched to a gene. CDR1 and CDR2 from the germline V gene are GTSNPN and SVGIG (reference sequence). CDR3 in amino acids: CAWSLRSGLAGGLYEQYF. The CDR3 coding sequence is TGTGCCTGGAGCCTAAGAAGCGGACTAGCGGGGGGTCTGTACGAGCAGTACTTC.

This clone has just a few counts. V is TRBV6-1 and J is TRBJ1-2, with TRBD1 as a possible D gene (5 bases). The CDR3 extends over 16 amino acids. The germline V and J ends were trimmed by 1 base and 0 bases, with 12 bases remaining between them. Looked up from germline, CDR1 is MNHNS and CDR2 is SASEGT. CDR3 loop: CASSEVSGPSNYGYTF. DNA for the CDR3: TGTGCCAGCAGTGAAGTTTCAGGGCCCTCTAACTATGGCTACACCTTC.

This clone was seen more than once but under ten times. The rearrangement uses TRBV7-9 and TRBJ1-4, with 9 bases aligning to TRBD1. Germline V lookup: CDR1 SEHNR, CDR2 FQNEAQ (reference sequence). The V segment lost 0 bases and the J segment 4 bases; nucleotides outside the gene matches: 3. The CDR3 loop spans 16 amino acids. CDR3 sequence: CASSLAGTGYNEKLFF. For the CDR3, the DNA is TGTGCCAGCAGCTTAGCTGGGACAGGGTATAATGAAAAACTGTTTTTT.

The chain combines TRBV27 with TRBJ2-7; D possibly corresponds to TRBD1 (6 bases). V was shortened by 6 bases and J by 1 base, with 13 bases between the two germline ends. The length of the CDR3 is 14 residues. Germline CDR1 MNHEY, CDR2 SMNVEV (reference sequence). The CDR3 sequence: CASSHADSSYEQYF. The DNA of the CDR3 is TGTGCCAGCAGCCACGCGGACAGTTCCTACGAGCAGTACTTC.

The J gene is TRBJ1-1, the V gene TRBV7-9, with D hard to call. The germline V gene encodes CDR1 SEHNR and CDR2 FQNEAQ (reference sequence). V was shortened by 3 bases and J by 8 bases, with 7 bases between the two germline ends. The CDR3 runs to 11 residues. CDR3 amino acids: CASSLREEAFF. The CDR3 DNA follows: TGTGCCAGCAGCTTGAGGGAAGAAGCTTTCTTT.